This entry features one TCR beta chain sequence. Only a few counts were recorded for this clone. No antigen is known for it. It has no much larger one-base neighbor in the sample; base qualities were not kept. The data are from a study of CD8+ T cells in alopecia areata (dated by TCRdb to 2016 to 2019). The study in broad terms: Treated patients were enrolled in an open-label pilot trial of oral tofacitinib at 5 to 10 mg twice daily for moderate-to-severe alopecia areata. RNA came from the PAXgene miRNA kit for fixed scalp, the miRNeasy kit for PBMCs, and the RNeasy kit for mouse skin. Patients on tofacitinib were biopsied at baseline and after 4 and 24 weeks of treatment, and several of the patients also had a later scalp biopsy. Human TCRbeta sequencing covered scalp tissue and sorted CD4+ and CD8+ peripheral blood T cells from patchy and totalis/universalis alopecia areata patients and healthy controls. Clonality in the scalp was compared among normal scalp (n=4), patchy alopecia areata scalp (n=8), and alopecia totalis/universalis scalp (n=8). In both human patients and the C3H/HeJ mouse model, the study applied high-throughput TCRbeta sequencing to look at T cell clonal expansion in alopecia areata. TCRbeta CDR3 regions were amplified by immunoSEQ multiplex PCR using 35 Vbeta forward and 13 Jbeta reverse primers. Tofacitinib was given for 6 to 18 months, followed by 6 months of follow-up off drug to assess delayed response and recurrence. Findings and caveats that apply to the study as a whole: Unlike mouse skin, where gammadelta T cells dominate, normal human skin contains resident alphabeta T cells that get sequenced too, which complicates analysis of the scalp TCR repertoire. Higher clonality and more expanded CD8+ clones were observed in lesional scalp than in normal scalp, particularly in alopecia totalis/universalis, a finding suggestive of antigenic drive. TCR sequences shared between patients were less clear than in mice, possibly partly because of HLA diversity in the patient population.

Lesional scalp punch biopsies and peripheral blood were obtained from alopecia areata patients. PBMCs were separated by density centrifugation and stained for CD3, CD4 and CD8, after which CD4+ and CD8+ T cells were sorted on a FACSAria. CDR1 is given as SGHRS and CDR2 as YFSETQ, both from the germline V gene. Clipping removes 0 bases from V and 2 bases from J, with 2 as the unmatched junction base count. Its CDR3 holds 14 amino acids, cysteine through phenylalanine. The DNA shown is the 42-base CDR3, in frame from base 1. To prepare the library, the immunoSEQ multiplex PCR assay was applied. For TCR sequencing, RNA was extracted from every sample and reverse transcribed into cDNA to serve as template. First-strand cDNA was synthesized using SuperScript III with a 2:1 mix of oligo-dT and random hexamers. Amplification bias was assessed with a synthetic immune receptor repertoire, and residual bias was removed computationally. In the authors' own workflow: After raw reads were preprocessed to remove errors, the CDR3 was defined following IMGT conventions as running from the conserved cysteine to phenylalanine. To get clonality, Shannon entropy was normalized by log2 of the number of productive unique TCRs and the result was subtracted from 1. Whether each scalp clone was CD4 or CD8 was inferred by checking scalp TCRbeta sequences against the CD4 and CD8 repertoires from sorted blood. As stored in TCRdb, this immuneACCESS dataset retains in-frame rearrangements with V and J assigned. A fraction of the clones does not appear; measured against another copy, unresolved V genes explain less than half of the discrepancy, and the remainder lacks a known reason. Clone size and the V and J calls come from that table; the DNA yielded D and trimming. The sample contains 90,000 to 150,000 clones, 35% to 40% of them found a single time. The ten largest clones add up to approximately 3.3% of the sample.

The TCR sequence derives from a human donor with alopecia areata. This sequence uses TRBV5-1 and TRBJ2-7; TRBD2 matches 7 bases in the middle. Input material: CD4+ T cells sorted from blood. CDR3 region: CASSLVREAYEQYF. The sequenced DNA: TGCGCCAGCAGCTTGGTTCGGGAGGCCTACGAGCAGTACTTC.